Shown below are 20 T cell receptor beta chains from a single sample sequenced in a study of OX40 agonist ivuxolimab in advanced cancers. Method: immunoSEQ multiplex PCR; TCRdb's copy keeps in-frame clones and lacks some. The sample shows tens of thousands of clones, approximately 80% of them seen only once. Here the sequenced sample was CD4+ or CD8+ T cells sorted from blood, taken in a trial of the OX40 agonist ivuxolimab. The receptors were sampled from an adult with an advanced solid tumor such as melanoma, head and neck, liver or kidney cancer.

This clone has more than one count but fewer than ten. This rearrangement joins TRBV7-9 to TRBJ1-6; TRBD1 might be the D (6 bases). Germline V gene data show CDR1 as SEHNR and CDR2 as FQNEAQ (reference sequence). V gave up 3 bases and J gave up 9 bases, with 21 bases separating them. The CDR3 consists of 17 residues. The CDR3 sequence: CASSFHELQGVSSPLHF. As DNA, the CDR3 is TGTGCCAGCAGCTTCCATGAATTACAGGGTGTAAGTTCACCCCTCCACTTT.

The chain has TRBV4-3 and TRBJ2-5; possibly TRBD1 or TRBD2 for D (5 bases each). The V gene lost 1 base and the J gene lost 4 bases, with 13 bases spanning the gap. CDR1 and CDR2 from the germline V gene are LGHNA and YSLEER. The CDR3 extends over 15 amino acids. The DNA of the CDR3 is TGCGCCAGCAGCCAAGGGTACGGGGCGGGAGAGACCCAGTACTTC. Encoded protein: CASSQGYGAGETQYF.

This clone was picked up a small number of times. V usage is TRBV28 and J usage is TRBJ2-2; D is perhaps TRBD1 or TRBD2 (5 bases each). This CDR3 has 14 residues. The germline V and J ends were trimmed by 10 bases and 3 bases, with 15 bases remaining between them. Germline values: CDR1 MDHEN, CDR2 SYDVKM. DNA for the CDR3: TGTGCCACTAACTCCGGGACCTACACCGGGGAGCTGTTTTTT. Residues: CATNSGTYTGELFF.

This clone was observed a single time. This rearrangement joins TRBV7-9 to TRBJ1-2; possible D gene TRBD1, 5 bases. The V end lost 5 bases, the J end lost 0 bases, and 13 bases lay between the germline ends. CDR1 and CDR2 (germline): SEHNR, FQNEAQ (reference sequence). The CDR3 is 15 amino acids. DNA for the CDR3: TGTGCCAGCAGCCTCCATCGGGGCCCTAACTATGGCTACACCTTC. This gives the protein CASSLHRGPNYGYTF.

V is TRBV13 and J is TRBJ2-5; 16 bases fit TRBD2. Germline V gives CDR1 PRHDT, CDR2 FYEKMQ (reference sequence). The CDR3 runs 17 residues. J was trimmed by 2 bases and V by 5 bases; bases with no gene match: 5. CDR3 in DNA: TGTGCCAGCAGCCTGGGACTAGCGGGAGGGTGGCAAGAGACCCAGTACTTC. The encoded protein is CASSLGLAGGWQETQYF.

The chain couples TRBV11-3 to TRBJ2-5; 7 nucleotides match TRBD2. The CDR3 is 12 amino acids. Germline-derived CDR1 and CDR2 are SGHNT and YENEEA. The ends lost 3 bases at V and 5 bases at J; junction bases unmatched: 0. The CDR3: CASSFGGETQYF. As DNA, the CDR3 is TGTGCCAGCAGCTTCGGGGGGGAGACCCAGTACTTC.

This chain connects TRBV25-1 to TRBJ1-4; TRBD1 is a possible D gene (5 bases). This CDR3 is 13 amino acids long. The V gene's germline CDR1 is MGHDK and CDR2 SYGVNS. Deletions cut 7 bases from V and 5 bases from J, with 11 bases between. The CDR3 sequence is CASTGTENEKLFF. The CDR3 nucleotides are TGTGCCAGCACCGGGACGGAGAATGAAAAACTGTTTTTT.

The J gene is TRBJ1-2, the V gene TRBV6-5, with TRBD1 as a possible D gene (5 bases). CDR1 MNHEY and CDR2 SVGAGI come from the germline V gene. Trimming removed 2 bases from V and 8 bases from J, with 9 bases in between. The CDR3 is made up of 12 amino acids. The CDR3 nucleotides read TGTGCCAGCAGTTACGCGGGGCACGGCTACACCTTC. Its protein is CASSYAGHGYTF.

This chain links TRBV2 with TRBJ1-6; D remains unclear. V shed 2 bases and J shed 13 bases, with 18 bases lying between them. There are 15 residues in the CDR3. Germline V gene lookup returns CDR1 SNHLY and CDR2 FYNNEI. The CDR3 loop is CASSETRGPPAPLHF. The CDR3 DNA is TGTGCCAGCAGTGAAACCCGGGGTCCACCGGCCCCCCTCCACTTT.

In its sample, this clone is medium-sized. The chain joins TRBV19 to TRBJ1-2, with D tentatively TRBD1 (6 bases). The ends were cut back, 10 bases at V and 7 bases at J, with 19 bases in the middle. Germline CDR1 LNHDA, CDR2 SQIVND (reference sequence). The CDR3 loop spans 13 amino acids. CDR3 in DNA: TGTGCCACCGAAAGCTGGGGGCCGGGTGGCTACACCTTC. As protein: CATESWGPGGYTF.

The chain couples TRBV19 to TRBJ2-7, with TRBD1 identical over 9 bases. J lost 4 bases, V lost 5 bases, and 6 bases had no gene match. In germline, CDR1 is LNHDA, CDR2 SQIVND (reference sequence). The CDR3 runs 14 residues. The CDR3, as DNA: TGTGCCAGTAGTCGACGGGACAGGGTTTACGAGCAGTACTTC. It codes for CASSRRDRVYEQYF. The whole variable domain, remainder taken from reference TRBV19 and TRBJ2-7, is DGGITQSPKYLFRKEGQNVTLSCEQNLNHDAMYWYRQDPGQGLRLIYYSQIVNDFQKGDIAEGYSVSREKKESFPLTVTSAQKNPTAFYLCASSRRDRVYEQYFGPGTRLTVT.

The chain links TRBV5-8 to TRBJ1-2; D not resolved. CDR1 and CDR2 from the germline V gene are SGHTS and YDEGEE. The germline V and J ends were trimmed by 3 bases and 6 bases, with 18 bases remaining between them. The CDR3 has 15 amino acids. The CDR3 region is CASSSPGKASHGYTF. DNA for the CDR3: TGTGCCAGCAGCTCACCCGGTAAAGCAAGCCATGGCTACACCTTC.

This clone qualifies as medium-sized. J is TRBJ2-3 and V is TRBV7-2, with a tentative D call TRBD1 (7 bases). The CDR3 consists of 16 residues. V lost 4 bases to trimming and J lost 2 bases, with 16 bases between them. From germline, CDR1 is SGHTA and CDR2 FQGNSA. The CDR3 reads CASSSTGAGLTDTQYF. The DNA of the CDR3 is TGTGCCAGCAGCTCCACAGGGGCGGGACTCACAGATACGCAGTATTTT.

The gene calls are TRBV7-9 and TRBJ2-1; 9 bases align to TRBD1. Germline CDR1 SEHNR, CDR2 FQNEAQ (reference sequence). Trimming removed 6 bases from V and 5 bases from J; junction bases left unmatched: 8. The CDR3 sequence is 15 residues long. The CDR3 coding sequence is TGTGCCAGCAGTAACAGGGGGCTCTGGGACAATGAGCAGTTCTTC. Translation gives CASSNRGLWDNEQFF.

CDR3 nucleotides: TGTGCCAGCAGTACAGGGACATTCATGAACACTGAAGCTTTCTTT. As protein: CASSTGTFMNTEAFF. The V and J genes are TRBV6-6 and TRBJ1-1; TRBD1 might be the D (6 bases). Germline CDR1 and CDR2: MNHNY and SVGAGI (reference sequence). Between the trimmed V and J ends, which lost 5 bases and 0 bases, there was a span of 13 bases. The CDR3 is 15 amino acids.

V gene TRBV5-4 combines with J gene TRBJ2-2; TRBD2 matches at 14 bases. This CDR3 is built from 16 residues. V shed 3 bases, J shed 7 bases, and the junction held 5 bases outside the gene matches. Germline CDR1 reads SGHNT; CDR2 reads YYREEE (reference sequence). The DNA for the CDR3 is TGTGCCAGCAGCTCGACTAGCGGGAGGGCCTTCGGGGAGCTGTTTTTT. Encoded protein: CASSSTSGRAFGELFF.

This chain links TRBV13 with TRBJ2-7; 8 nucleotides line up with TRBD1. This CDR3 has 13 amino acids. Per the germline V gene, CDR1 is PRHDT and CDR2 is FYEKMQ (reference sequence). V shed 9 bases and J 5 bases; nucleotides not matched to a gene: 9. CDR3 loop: CASRGQGSDEQYF. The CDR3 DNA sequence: TGTGCCAGTAGAGGACAGGGCAGTGACGAGCAGTACTTC.

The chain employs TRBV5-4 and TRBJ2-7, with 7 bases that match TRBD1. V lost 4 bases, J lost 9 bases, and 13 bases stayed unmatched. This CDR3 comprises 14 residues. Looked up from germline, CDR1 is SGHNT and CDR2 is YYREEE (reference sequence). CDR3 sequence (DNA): TGTGCCAGCAGCATAGGGACAGCCAGACAAGGGCAGTACTTC. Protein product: CASSIGTARQGQYF. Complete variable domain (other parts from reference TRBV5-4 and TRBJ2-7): ETGVTQSPTHLIKTRGQQVTLRCSSQSGHNTVSWYQQALGQGPQFIFQYYREEENGRGNFPPRFSGLQFPNYSSELNVNALELDDSALYLCASSIGTARQGQYFGPGTRLTVT.

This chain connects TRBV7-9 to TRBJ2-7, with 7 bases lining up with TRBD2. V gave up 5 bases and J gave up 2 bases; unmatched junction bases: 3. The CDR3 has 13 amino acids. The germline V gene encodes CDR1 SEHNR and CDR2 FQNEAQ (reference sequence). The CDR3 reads CASSPTSAYEQYF. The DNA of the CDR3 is TGTGCCAGCAGCCCAACTAGCGCCTACGAGCAGTACTTC. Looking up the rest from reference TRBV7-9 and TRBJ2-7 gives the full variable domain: DTGVSQNPRHKITKRGQNVTFRCDPISEHNRLYWYRQTLGQGPEFLTYFQNEAQLEKSRLLSDRFSAERPKGSFSTLEIQRTEQGDSAMYLCASSPTSAYEQYFGPGTRLTVT.

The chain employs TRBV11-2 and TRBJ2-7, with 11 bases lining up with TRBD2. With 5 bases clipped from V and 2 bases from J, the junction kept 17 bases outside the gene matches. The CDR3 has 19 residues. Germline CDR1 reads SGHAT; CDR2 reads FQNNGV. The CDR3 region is CASSPFPTSGSLGPYEQYF. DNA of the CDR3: TGTGCCAGCAGCCCATTCCCCACTAGCGGGAGCCTGGGGCCCTACGAGCAGTACTTC.